The rows below give T cell receptor beta chains drawn from one sample of a study of follicular helper T cells after annual influenza vaccination. Repertoires were generated with immunoSEQ multiplex PCR, while TCRdb's copy carries only in-frame clones and drops some. The repertoire holds about 10,000 clones, with 81% as singletons. Sequenced here: CXCR5+ CD38- circulating T follicular helper cells from blood, sampled on the day of influenza vaccination. The receptors derive from an adult who received the influenza vaccine. Both conserved end residues are trimmed from each CDR3. Clone size is given for some rows only: seen once, a few or many times, or a class if the clone is expanded.

abundance,j_gene,v_gene,CDR3aa
-,TRBJ2-3,TRBV28,ASSLGGTDTQY
-,TRBJ2-7,TRBV2,ASSELAGGLYEQY
-,TRBJ2-7,TRBV30,AWSGRDRVSYEQY
-,TRBJ2-3,TRBV25-1,ASSEWAGGTDTQY
-,TRBJ2-7,TRBV2,ASSRLAGVYEQY
-,TRBJ2-2,TRBV19,ASSIGPTSGVYGELF
-,TRBJ1-4,TRBV6-6,ASSTGTGEKLF
-,TRBJ1-5,TRBV2,ASSAGEGDQPQH
-,TRBJ2-7,TRBV19,ASSIGILPDRAYEQY
-,TRBJ2-7,TRBV6-5,ATSRQGASYEQY
-,TRBJ2-2,TRBV30,AWSKAAGGPTGELF
-,TRBJ1-2,TRBV9,ASSGAGGLYGYT
few,TRBJ1-2,TRBV4-2,ASTRGQGVVGYT
-,TRBJ1-2,TRBV27,ASSFAQGARIYGYT
-,TRBJ1-4,TRBV11-2,ASSLSPHEKLF
once,TRBJ2-7,TRBV6-1,ASRNPGVPEQY
once,TRBJ1-4,TRBV15,ATSLERAGGAVEKLF
-,TRBJ1-3,TRBV5-1,ASSLTTGSGNTIY
-,TRBJ2-7,TRBV10-1,ASSRGSWGLEQY
-,TRBJ1-4,TRBV4-1,ASSRDSATNEKLF
-,TRBJ2-7,TRBV30,AWRIRTGDGSDEQY
few,TRBJ1-2,TRBV5-4,ASSSQGQGDYGYT
-,TRBJ2-3,TRBV6-1,ASSEMSGGTDTQY
-,TRBJ1-2,TRBV30,AWRDRGANYGYT
-,TRBJ2-1,TRBV7-2,ASRSGGEQF
-,TRBJ1-4,TRBV18,ASSPGTENEKLF
-,TRBJ1-1,TRBV9,ASSVGGRGHTEAF
-,TRBJ2-2,TRBV29-1,SVVIQGNTGELF
-,TRBJ1-6,TRBV19,ATGTGNNSPLH
few,TRBJ2-7,TRBV5-6,ASSFRDITYEQY
-,TRBJ1-5,TRBV6-5,ASNGRGPTGPQH
-,TRBJ2-7,TRBV6-1,ASSEGRSGSYEQY
-,TRBJ2-5,TRBV5-1,ASSPGTGQETQY
few,TRBJ1-5,TRBV6-1,ASSEGGTGLHSNQPQH
-,TRBJ2-2,TRBV7-9,ASSSTGNTGELF
-,TRBJ1-1,TRBV7-2,ASSFWEGAPEAF